What follows are 32 T cell receptor beta chains derived from one specimen sequenced in a study of brain metastases from non-small cell lung cancer. This table comes from immunoSEQ multiplex PCR, and its TCRdb copy is limited to in-frame clones, with some not included. The sample includes around 8,000 clones, 85% of them seen just once. The specimen sequenced was primary lung tumor tissue. These receptor sequences come from a donor at least 40 years old with non-small cell lung cancer.

About this clone itself: This CDR3 is also generated by other DNA sequences in the sample. The chain uses TRBV12-3 or TRBV12-4 and TRBJ2-7; tentatively, D is TRBD2 (6 bases). CDR3 size: 11 residues. The ends were cut back, 4 bases at V and 9 bases at J, with 10 bases in the middle. The chain's CDR3 is CASSSGGVQYF. CDR3 sequence (DNA): TGTGCCAGCAGTTCCGGGGGTGTGCAGTACTTC.

The chain carries TRBV15 and TRBJ2-5; D gene ambiguous. Germline-derived CDR1 and CDR2 are LNHNV and YYDKDF (reference sequence). V lost 3 bases, J lost 4 bases, and 9 bases lay in between. This CDR3 spans 13 amino acids. This CDR3 is CATSSAAVETQYF. DNA of the CDR3: TGTGCCACCAGCAGCGCCGCGGTAGAGACCCAGTACTTC.

This chain uses TRBV3-1 (or the pseudogene TRBV3-2) with TRBJ2-4; maybe TRBD2 (5 bases). The germline CDR1 and CDR2 sequences are LGHDT and YNNKEL (reference sequence). This CDR3 has 13 residues. The V end lost 4 bases, the J end lost 11 bases, and 15 bases lay between the germline ends. CDR3: CASSLDRETLQYF. In DNA, the CDR3 is TGTGCCAGCAGCCTTGACCGGGAAACCCTTCAGTACTTC.

Regarding this clone: Its ends do not fully match the called genes, so a read error is possible. The J gene is TRBJ1-6, the V gene TRBV7-8; D remains ambiguous. Germline V lookup: CDR1 SGHVS, CDR2 FQNEAQ. This CDR3 is 14 amino acids long. The DNA for the CDR3 is TGTGCCAGCAGTTTAGGCGACTATAATTCACCCCTCCACTTT. Translation gives CASSLGDYNSPLHF.

Of note for this clone: A much larger clone is a single base away; this may be a read error. The V call is TRBV7-9, the J call TRBJ1-2; D remains unclear. CDR1 SEHNR and CDR2 FQNEAQ come from the germline V gene (reference sequence). The CDR3 loop spans 12 amino acids. CDR3 sequence reads: CVSSFQDYGYTF. As DNA, the CDR3 is TGTGTCAGCAGCTTCCAGGACTATGGCTACACCTTC. Based on the CDR3 plus reference TRBV7-9 and TRBJ1-2, the full variable domain is DTGVSQNPRHKITKRGQNVTFRCDPISEHNRLYWYRQTLGQGPEFLTYFQNEAQLEKSRLLSDRFSAERPKGSFSTLEIQRTEQGDSAMYLCVSSFQDYGYTFGSGTRLTVV.

This sequence joins TRBV5-1 and TRBJ1-1, with unresolved D. CDR3 length: 13 amino acids. V was cut by 0 bases and J by 2 bases, with 5 bases left in between. Germline V gene sequence: CDR1 SGHRS, CDR2 YFSETQ. The CDR3 here is CASSLELNTEAFF. DNA of the CDR3: TGCGCCAGCAGCTTGGAGTTAAACACTGAAGCTTTCTTT.

This chain joins TRBV15 and TRBJ2-3; the D gene is possibly TRBD2 (7 bases). This CDR3 is built from 16 residues. Germline V gene sequence: CDR1 LNHNV, CDR2 YYDKDF (reference sequence). Trimming took off 7 bases at V and 3 bases at J, with 20 bases between the two ends. CDR3 sequence reads: CATNPGSGGPTDTQYF. The CDR3 DNA is TGTGCCACCAATCCCGGCTCCGGGGGGCCGACAGATACGCAGTATTTT.

On this clone itself: A read error may produce the germline difference seen at one junction end. This chain joins TRBV15 and TRBJ2-2, with TRBD2 as a possible D gene (5 bases). The CDR3 loop spans 14 amino acids. Germline loops: CDR1 LNHNV, CDR2 YYDKDF (reference sequence). CDR3 amino acids: CATSRDMNTGKLFF. In nucleotides, the CDR3 is TGTGCCACCAGCAGAGATATGAACACCGGGAAGCTGTTTTTT.

V gene TRBV28 combines with J gene TRBJ1-2; D perhaps matches TRBD1 (5 bases). CDR3 length: 16 amino acids. V lost 3 bases and J 0 bases, leaving 14 bases between the germline ends. The germline V gene encodes CDR1 MDHEN and CDR2 SYDVKM. CDR3 loop: CASSLMGAGPNYGYTF. In DNA form, the CDR3 reads TGTGCCAGCAGTTTGATGGGTGCAGGGCCTAACTATGGCTACACCTTC.

This chain links TRBV5-1 with TRBJ1-3; D unresolved. The V gene's germline CDR1 is SGHRS and CDR2 YFSETQ. Trimming took 0 bases from V and 0 from J, leaving 7 bases between them. The CDR3 sequence is 15 residues long. The CDR3 loop is CASSLVGPSGNTIYF. For the CDR3, the DNA is TGCGCCAGCAGCTTGGTGGGTCCCTCTGGAAACACCATATATTTT.

The rearrangement links TRBV4-3 to TRBJ1-2; 9 nucleotides line up with TRBD1. CDR3 length: 16 amino acids. Per germline, CDR1 LGHNA and CDR2 YSLEER. With V trimmed by 1 base and J by 8 bases, 11 bases remained unmatched. The CDR3 protein is CASSQAVTGGFWGYTF. The CDR3 region has the DNA TGCGCCAGCAGCCAAGCGGTGACAGGGGGGTTCTGGGGCTACACCTTC.

V usage is TRBV5-4 and J usage is TRBJ1-1; D remains ambiguous. The CDR3 has 16 amino acids. Per germline, CDR1 SGHNT and CDR2 YYREEE (reference sequence). V was cut by 4 bases and J by 1 base, with 17 bases left in between. CDR3 in amino acids: CASSPLMVVRNTEAFF. CDR3 coding DNA: TGTGCCAGCAGCCCATTAATGGTGGTCAGGAACACTGAAGCTTTCTTT.

This clone was seen only a few times. V usage is TRBV19 and J usage is TRBJ1-1; possible D gene TRBD1, 6 bases. The CDR3 covers 14 residues. The germline V gene has CDR1 LNHDA and CDR2 SQIVND (reference sequence). Between the trimmed V and J ends, which lost 5 bases and 2 bases, there was a span of 12 bases. CDR3 sequence: CASSLWGRNTEAFF. The CDR3, as DNA: TGTGCCAGTAGTTTGTGGGGGCGCAACACTGAAGCTTTCTTT.

V is TRBV29-1 and J is TRBJ1-4, with D tentatively TRBD1 (6 bases). With 7 bases removed from V and 7 bases from J, the gap between germline ends came to 19 bases. There are 14 residues in the CDR3. Germline CDR1 and CDR2: SQVTM and ANQGSEA. The CDR3 here is CSAESHRAGEKLFF. The CDR3 DNA reads TGCAGCGCTGAGTCCCACAGGGCTGGTGAAAAACTGTTTTTT. Variable domain in full (rest from reference TRBV29-1 and TRBJ1-4): SAVISQKPSRDICQRGTSLTIQCQVDSQVTMMFWYRQQPGQSLTLIATANQGSEATYESGFVIDKFPISRPNLTFSTLTVSNMSPEDSSIYLCSAESHRAGEKLFFGSGTQLSVL.

The chain combines TRBV15 with TRBJ2-7; D is ambiguous. Germline V gene data show CDR1 as LNHNV and CDR2 as YYDKDF (reference sequence). This CDR3 has 13 amino acids. V lost 1 base to trimming and J lost 0 bases, with 4 bases between them. The CDR3 sequence: CATSRVDSYEQYF. Written as DNA, the CDR3 is TGTGCCACCAGCAGAGTAGACTCCTACGAGCAGTACTTC.

As concerns this clone: Other DNA sequences in the sample encode the same CDR3. The chain recombines TRBV7-9 with TRBJ1-2, with a weak D call TRBD1 (5 bases). The CDR3 is 12 residues long. V lost 8 bases and J 4 bases, leaving 11 bases between the germline ends. Germline CDR1 is SEHNR and CDR2 is FQNEAQ (reference sequence). The CDR3 region is CASGGVPYGYTF. The DNA of the CDR3 is TGTGCCAGCGGAGGGGTTCCCTATGGCTACACCTTC.

The chain is built from TRBV4-1 and TRBJ1-1; weak D call: TRBD1 (5 bases). Germline assignment: CDR1 MGHRA and CDR2 YSYEKL. Trimming took 3 bases from V and 4 from J, leaving 15 bases between them. CDR3 length: 15 residues. CDR3 amino acids: CASSHIGRGTTEAFF. As DNA, the CDR3 is TGCGCCAGCAGCCATATAGGAAGGGGAACCACTGAAGCTTTCTTT.

This rearrangement joins TRBV18 to TRBJ1-1; D is unresolved. The ends were cut back, 0 bases at V and 5 bases at J, with 16 bases in the middle. The CDR3 is 16 amino acids. Germline lookup yields CDR1 KGHSH and CDR2 LQKENI. The CDR3 reads CASSPPGGVRQTEAFF. The CDR3 DNA is TGTGCCAGCTCACCACCGGGCGGGGTGAGGCAAACTGAAGCTTTCTTT.

Comment on this clone: Other DNA variants within this sample encode the same CDR3. The chain is built from TRBV30 and TRBJ1-6; weak D call: TRBD1 (5 bases). Between the trimmed V and J ends, which lost 4 bases and 7 bases, there was a span of 11 bases. The germline V gene encodes CDR1 GTSNPN and CDR2 SVGIG (reference sequence). The CDR3 loop spans 13 amino acids. This chain's CDR3 is CAWNIGTNSPLHF. The CDR3 DNA reads as TGTGCCTGGAATATCGGGACGAATTCACCCCTCCACTTT.

V is TRBV27 and J is TRBJ1-4, with TRBD1 identical over 8 bases. V shed 3 bases and J 7 bases; nucleotides not matched to a gene: 10. The germline V gene has CDR1 MNHEY and CDR2 SMNVEV (reference sequence). The CDR3 covers 16 residues. The CDR3 is CASSFHRGVGVEKLFF. CDR3 coding DNA: TGTGCCAGCAGTTTCCACAGGGGGGTAGGGGTTGAAAAACTGTTTTTT.

This clone has only a few counts. The CDR3, as DNA: TGTGCCAGCAGGGACGGCTTGAACACTGAAGCTTTCTTT. Its protein is CASRDGLNTEAFF. This rearrangement joins TRBV6-5 to TRBJ1-1, with unresolved D. Between the trimmed V and J ends, which lost 6 bases and 0 bases, there was a span of 8 bases. Germline CDR1 MNHEY, CDR2 SVGAGI. This CDR3 is built from 13 residues.

This chain uses TRBV24-1 with TRBJ2-7, with TRBD1 identical over 9 bases. The germline gives CDR1 KGHDR, CDR2 SFDVKD. The CDR3 consists of 14 residues. Trimming at V came to 5 bases and at J to 6 bases, leaving 7 bases not matched to a gene. The CDR3 is CATSGGGDRVEQYF. CDR3 DNA sequence: TGTGCCACCAGTGGTGGAGGGGACAGGGTCGAGCAGTACTTC.

This clone was seen once. The chain employs TRBV25-1 and TRBJ2-7, with D possibly matching TRBD1 (5 bases). Germline CDR1 and CDR2: MGHDK and SYGVNS. V dropped 2 bases and J dropped 6 bases, with 11 bases sitting between them. The CDR3 has 13 residues. This chain's CDR3 is CASSETGSGEQYF. CDR3 coding DNA: TGTGCCAGCAGTGAAACAGGTTCGGGCGAGCAGTACTTC.

The chain combines TRBV5-1 with TRBJ2-7, with unresolved D. The CDR3 has 14 residues. CDR1 and CDR2 (germline): SGHRS, YFSETQ. Trimming cost V 0 bases and J 3 bases, with 10 bases left between them. The CDR3, as DNA: TGCGCCAGCAGCTTGGGACTTGTGGGCTACGAGCAGTACTTC. Its protein product is CASSLGLVGYEQYF.

The chain employs TRBV7-3 and TRBJ1-1, with D hard to call. Per germline, CDR1 SGHTA and CDR2 FQGTGA. Between the trimmed V and J ends, which lost 1 base and 5 bases, there was a span of 8 bases. The CDR3 totals 13 residues. The CDR3 loop is CASSLKRETEAFF. Here the CDR3 DNA reads TGTGCCAGCAGCTTAAAACGGGAGACTGAAGCTTTCTTT. The whole variable domain, remainder taken from reference TRBV7-3 and TRBJ1-1, is GAGVSQTPSNKVTEKGKYVELRCDPISGHTALYWYRQSLGQGPEFLIYFQGTGAADDSGLPNDRFFAVRPEGSVSTLKIQRTERGDSAVYLCASSLKRETEAFFGQGTRLTVV.

The chain carries TRBV3-1 (or the pseudogene TRBV3-2) and TRBJ2-3; 7 bases agree with TRBD2. The J segment lost 7 bases and the V segment lost 4 bases, leaving 20 bases of the junction unmatched. Looked up from germline, CDR1 is LGHDT and CDR2 is YNNKEL (reference sequence). This CDR3 region has 18 residues. The CDR3 sequence: CASSPPQPGLTGENTQYF. CDR3 nucleotide sequence: TGTGCCAGCAGCCCCCCCCAACCGGGACTAACGGGGGAAAATACGCAGTATTTT.

This chain uses TRBV6-6 with TRBJ1-6; 7 nucleotides line up with TRBD1. The length of the CDR3 is 15 residues. V was clipped by 5 bases and J by 0 bases; unmatched bases: 1. The germline CDR1 and CDR2 sequences are MNHNY and SVGAGI (reference sequence). Here the CDR3 DNA reads TGTGCCAGCAGTAGGGACAGCTCCTATAATTCACCCCTCCACTTT. Residues: CASSRDSSYNSPLHF.

The count of this clone is one. The rearrangement uses TRBV6-1 and TRBJ1-1, with D possibly TRBD1 on 5 matching bases. The CDR3 totals 13 residues. Per germline, CDR1 MNHNS and CDR2 SASEGT. V gave up 3 bases and J gave up 1 base, with 6 bases separating them. The CDR3 DNA follows: TGTGCCAGCAGTGATCAGGGGAACACTGAAGCTTTCTTT. Amino acid sequence: CASSDQGNTEAFF.

The chain couples TRBV3-1 (or the pseudogene TRBV3-2) to TRBJ1-1; tentatively, D is TRBD1 (5 bases). The CDR3 spans 14 residues. V dropped 0 bases and J dropped 9 bases, with 14 bases sitting between them. Germline V gives CDR1 LGHDT, CDR2 YNNKEL (reference sequence). CDR3 residues: CASSQDGVGTKAFF. As DNA, the CDR3 is TGTGCCAGCAGCCAAGATGGGGTAGGGACTAAAGCTTTCTTT.

The V call is TRBV10-3, the J call TRBJ2-1; no firm D call. CDR1 and CDR2 (germline): ENHRY, SYGVKD. The CDR3 contains 12 residues. V was shortened by 1 base and J by 7 bases, with 5 bases between the two germline ends. The CDR3 here is CAISELQNEQFF. For the CDR3, the DNA is TGTGCCATCAGTGAGTTACAGAATGAGCAGTTCTTC.

This clone was seen a handful of times. The same CDR3 is also encoded by other DNA sequences in this sample. This chain joins TRBV3-1 (or the pseudogene TRBV3-2) and TRBJ1-2; tentative D call: TRBD1 (5 bases). Germline values: CDR1 LGHDT, CDR2 YNNKEL (reference sequence). The CDR3 length is 14 residues. Trimming removed 5 bases at V and 7 bases at J, with 17 bases between. CDR3 loop: CASSTRDVLGGYTF. The CDR3 DNA reads TGTGCCAGCAGCACCCGGGACGTCCTCGGTGGCTACACCTTC.

The chain carries TRBV4-3 and TRBJ1-4; D may be TRBD1 (6 bases). Germline-derived CDR1 and CDR2 are LGHNA and YSLEER. CDR3 length: 19 amino acids. Trimming cost V 3 bases and J 0 bases, with 20 bases left between them. CDR3 sequence (DNA): TGCGCCAGCAGCCAGGTTAAGGACAGCAGTTTTTCAACTAATGAAAAACTGTTTTTT. Translated: CASSQVKDSSFSTNEKLFF.